These 29 T cell receptor beta chains share one sample of origin, sequenced in a study of graft-versus-host responses after intestinal transplantation. Sequencing was performed with immunoSEQ multiplex PCR; in TCRdb, only in-frame clones are kept and a portion is missing. Of roughly 53,000 clones in the sample, 75% to 95% are singletons; the top ten hold roughly 6%. This specimen was PBMCs, taken around 95 weeks after intestinal transplant. These receptors all come from a human patient who received an intestinal transplant, so some T cells may come from the graft donor.

This rearrangement joins TRBV30 to TRBJ1-1, with D unresolved. The V end lost 3 bases, the J end lost 5 bases, and 4 bases lay between the germline ends. This CDR3 is built from 10 residues. Per germline, CDR1 GTSNPN and CDR2 SVGIG (reference sequence). CDR3 coding DNA: TGTGCCTGGAGGGGGACTGAAGCTTTCTTT. Residues: CAWRGTEAFF.

The chain combines TRBV5-1 with TRBJ1-6; 8 bases match TRBD1. The CDR3 is 15 amino acids. The V gene end was trimmed by 1 base and the J gene end by 7 bases; junction bases not matched to a gene: 4. CDR1 SGHRS and CDR2 YFSETQ come from the germline V gene. CDR3 sequence reads: CASSLQGAQNSPLHF. The CDR3 region has the DNA TGCGCCAGCAGCTTGCAGGGGGCGCAAAATTCACCCCTCCACTTT.

This clone was recorded once. The chain couples TRBV18 to TRBJ2-5, with D possibly matching TRBD2 (6 bases). Trimming took off 3 bases at V and 0 bases at J, with 14 bases between the two ends. In germline, CDR1 is KGHSH, CDR2 LQKENI. This CDR3 spans 16 amino acids. Written as DNA, the CDR3 is TGTGCCAGCTCACCGCGGGACGCCTGGTACCAAGAGACCCAGTACTTC. Encoded protein: CASSPRDAWYQETQYF.

V is TRBV4-1 and J is TRBJ1-3; D unclear. The CDR3 length is 19 residues. Per germline, CDR1 MGHRA and CDR2 YSYEKL. V was pared by 4 bases and J by 2 bases, with 24 bases between. DNA of the CDR3: TGCGCCAGCAGCCCTTACCCTCAGGCCGAACGGCGAACTGGAAACACCATATATTTT. It yields the protein CASSPYPQAERRTGNTIYF.

The chain employs TRBV7-9 and TRBJ2-5, with 13 bases identical to TRBD2. The CDR3 covers 15 residues. Trimming removed 5 bases from V and 5 bases from J; junction bases left unmatched: 5. Germline V gene lookup returns CDR1 SEHNR and CDR2 FQNEAQ (reference sequence). CDR3 residues: CASSLILAGGETQYF. For the CDR3, the DNA is TGTGCCAGCAGCCTGATACTAGCGGGAGGGGAGACCCAGTACTTC. Full variable domain (missing parts from reference TRBV7-9 and TRBJ2-5): DTGVSQNPRHKITKRGQNVTFRCDPISEHNRLYWYRQTLGQGPEFLTYFQNEAQLEKSRLLSDRFSAERPKGSFSTLEIQRTEQGDSAMYLCASSLILAGGETQYFGPGTRLLVL.

This chain's CDR3 is CASRQGHEKLFF. Written as DNA, the CDR3 is TGTGCCAGTCGACAGGGTCATGAAAAACTGTTTTTT. V gene TRBV27 combines with J gene TRBJ1-4; TRBD1 agrees at 7 bases. The CDR3 is 12 residues long. Per germline, CDR1 MNHEY and CDR2 SMNVEV (reference sequence). Unmatched junction bases numbered 4, after V lost 9 bases and J lost 6 bases.

This clone was seen a single time. This rearrangement joins TRBV2 to TRBJ1-3, with a weak D call TRBD1 (6 bases). V lost 5 bases, J lost 3 bases, and 14 bases lay in between. The CDR3 consists of 15 residues. Germline CDR1 and CDR2: SNHLY and FYNNEI. CDR3 residues: CASSQGQPLGNTIYF. The CDR3 DNA is TGTGCCAGCAGTCAAGGACAGCCCCTTGGAAACACCATATATTTT.

The chain couples TRBV7-9 to TRBJ1-2, with D uncertain. The CDR3 totals 14 residues. Between the trimmed V and J ends, which lost 2 bases and 5 bases, there was a span of 12 bases. The germline V gene encodes CDR1 SEHNR and CDR2 FQNEAQ (reference sequence). The CDR3 sequence is CASSLFPGGYGYTF. DNA for the CDR3: TGTGCCAGCAGCTTATTCCCAGGAGGATATGGCTACACCTTC.

The chain carries TRBV7-2 and TRBJ2-7; D gene uncertain. Germline CDR1 reads SGHTA; CDR2 reads FQGNSA. The CDR3 consists of 15 residues. V gave up 5 bases and J gave up 2 bases, with 16 bases separating them. The CDR3 protein is CASSLVLGPAYEQYF. The CDR3 DNA sequence: TGTGCCAGCAGCCTAGTACTGGGTCCTGCCTACGAGCAGTACTTC.

The rearrangement joins TRBV6-4 to TRBJ1-6; 10 bases are shared with TRBD1. The CDR3 extends over 15 amino acids. Germline V gene sequence: CDR1 MRHNA, CDR2 SNTAGT. With V trimmed by 5 bases and J by 10 bases, 8 bases remained unmatched. The CDR3 nucleotides are TGTGCCAGCAGTCCGACAGGGGGCGGGCGATCACCCCTCCACTTT. Translation gives CASSPTGGGRSPLHF.

This clone was observed once. V gene TRBV18 combines with J gene TRBJ2-7, with a tentative D call TRBD2 (6 bases). The CDR3 has 16 residues. Germline CDR1 KGHSH, CDR2 LQKENI. V was pared by 3 bases and J by 4 bases, with 19 bases between. The CDR3 sequence: CASSPREEGISYEQYF. CDR3 sequence (DNA): TGTGCCAGCTCACCTCGTGAGGAGGGAATTAGTTACGAGCAGTACTTC. Full variable domain (missing parts from reference TRBV18 and TRBJ2-7): NAGVMQNPRHLVRRRGQEARLRCSPMKGHSHVYWYRQLPEEGLKFMVYLQKENIIDESGMPKERFSAEFPKEGPSILRIQQVVRGDSAAYFCASSPREEGISYEQYFGPGTRLTVT.

As concerns this clone: This may be a read error, as it is one base from a much larger clone. V gene TRBV6-9 combines with J gene TRBJ2-5; D uncertain. V gave up 5 bases and J gave up 5 bases, with 9 bases separating them. This CDR3 spans 12 amino acids. Germline values: CDR1 MNHGY, CDR2 SVAAGI. Here the CDR3 reads CASSEDVETQYF. Written as DNA, the CDR3 is TGTGCCAGCAGTGAAGACGTGGAGACCCAGTACTTC.

The chain links TRBV7-9 to TRBJ1-1; tentatively, D is TRBD1 (5 bases). From germline, CDR1 is SEHNR and CDR2 FQNEAQ (reference sequence). Trimming took off 4 bases at V and 0 bases at J, with 9 bases between the two ends. CDR3 size: 14 residues. For the CDR3, the DNA is TGTGCCAGCAGCTCGCAGGGCATGAACACTGAAGCTTTCTTT. Its protein product is CASSSQGMNTEAFF.

The chain has TRBV6-5 and TRBJ1-3, with D unresolved. V lost 9 bases and J 0 bases, leaving 12 bases between the germline ends. The CDR3 length is 14 residues. The germline V gene has CDR1 MNHEY and CDR2 SVGAGI. The CDR3 nucleotides are TGTGCCAGTAGACGGAGTAACTCTGGAAACACCATATATTTT. It codes for CASRRSNSGNTIYF.

This chain links TRBV6-1 with TRBJ1-2; D is perhaps TRBD1 (6 bases). CDR1 is MNHNS and CDR2 is SASEGT in the germline V gene. This CDR3 is 15 amino acids long. The V end lost 0 bases, the J end lost 7 bases, and 15 bases lay between the germline ends. The CDR3 DNA reads TGTGCCAGCAGTGAAGCCCCGACAGGCAGCGGTGGCTACACCTTC. This sequence encodes CASSEAPTGSGGYTF.

The chain couples TRBV5-1 to TRBJ1-1; D perhaps matches TRBD1 (6 bases). This CDR3 has 14 amino acids. The V end was cut by 5 bases, the J end by 1 base, with 12 bases between. Germline V gene lookup returns CDR1 SGHRS and CDR2 YFSETQ. CDR3 protein: CASSSGARNTEAFF. In nucleotides, the CDR3 is TGCGCCAGCAGTTCAGGGGCTCGGAACACTGAAGCTTTCTTT.

The J gene is TRBJ1-1, the V gene TRBV7-3; possibly TRBD1 for D (5 bases). The ends were cut back, 5 bases at V and 4 bases at J, with 11 bases in the middle. Germline loops: CDR1 SGHTA, CDR2 FQGTGA. This CDR3 has 13 residues. The CDR3 DNA reads TGTGCCAGCAGCCAGGGCGGATCCACTGAAGCTTTCTTT. Translating it yields CASSQGGSTEAFF.

The sample holds one count of this clone. The V gene is TRBV7-9, the J gene TRBJ1-2; 8 bases are a match to TRBD1. The CDR3 covers 14 residues. The germline CDR1 and CDR2 sequences are SEHNR and FQNEAQ (reference sequence). V shed 5 bases and J 6 bases; nucleotides not matched to a gene: 8. This CDR3 reads CASSPGQVFHGYTF. The CDR3 bases are TGTGCCAGCAGCCCGGGACAGGTTTTTCATGGCTACACCTTC. Combining the CDR3 with reference TRBV7-9 and TRBJ1-2 gives the whole variable domain DTGVSQNPRHKITKRGQNVTFRCDPISEHNRLYWYRQTLGQGPEFLTYFQNEAQLEKSRLLSDRFSAERPKGSFSTLEIQRTEQGDSAMYLCASSPGQVFHGYTFGSGTRLTVV.

The chain couples TRBV5-6 to TRBJ2-7; D might be TRBD1 (6 bases). This CDR3 spans 13 amino acids. CDR1 is SGHDT, CDR2 YYEEEE, per germline. V was trimmed by 0 bases and J by 3 bases, leaving 7 bases between them. CDR3 DNA sequence: TGTGCCAGCAGCTTGGAGGACAGCTACGAGCAGTACTTC. Translated, it gives CASSLEDSYEQYF.

This clone was observed a handful of times. The chain couples TRBV18 to TRBJ2-3; D uncertain. Germline CDR1 KGHSH, CDR2 LQKENI. The CDR3 has 14 amino acids. Trimming pared 4 bases from V and 3 bases from J, leaving 11 bases between. The CDR3 here is CASSRVEATDTQYF. The CDR3 nucleotides read TGTGCCAGCTCACGAGTAGAGGCTACAGATACGCAGTATTTT.

This clone was recorded only once. The V and J genes are TRBV7-6 and TRBJ2-1; D unresolved. Germline loops: CDR1 SGHVS, CDR2 FNYEAQ. V was clipped by 0 bases and J by 10 bases, with 7 bases between them. The CDR3 has 12 residues. CDR3 region: CASSLAFGEQFF. CDR3 coding DNA: TGTGCCAGCAGCTTAGCGTTCGGGGAGCAGTTCTTC.

The V call is TRBV30, the J call TRBJ1-1, with D tentatively TRBD1 (5 bases). Trimming took 4 bases from V and 5 from J, leaving 17 bases between them. From germline, CDR1 is GTSNPN and CDR2 SVGIG (reference sequence). The CDR3 totals 14 residues. CDR3 in amino acids: CAWNGHVGGTEAFF. The CDR3, as DNA: TGTGCCTGGAATGGACATGTGGGGGGTACTGAAGCTTTCTTT.

The chain joins TRBV19 to TRBJ1-5; TRBD1 is a possible D gene (5 bases). Germline CDR1 and CDR2: LNHDA and SQIVND (reference sequence). V lost 10 bases and J lost 5, with 18 bases in between. The CDR3 sequence is 14 residues long. CDR3 amino acids: CATQNYRTDQPQHF. CDR3 coding DNA: TGTGCCACCCAAAACTACAGGACTGATCAGCCCCAGCATTTT.

The V gene is TRBV2, the J gene TRBJ2-7, with D unclear. There are 11 residues in the CDR3. Looked up from germline, CDR1 is SNHLY and CDR2 is FYNNEI. Trimming removed 4 bases from V and 4 bases from J, with 5 bases in between. The CDR3 DNA is TGTGCCAGCAGTGTACGGTACGAGCAGTACTTC. Its translation is CASSVRYEQYF. The whole variable domain, filled in from reference TRBV2 and TRBJ2-7, reads EPEVTQTPSHQVTQMGQEVILRCVPISNHLYFYWYRQILGQKVEFLVSFYNNEISEKSEIFDDQFSVERPDGSNFTLKIRSTKLEDSAMYFCASSVRYEQYFGPGTRLTVT.

The chain is built from TRBV7-9 and TRBJ2-1; tentative D call: TRBD2 (5 bases). Germline V lookup: CDR1 SEHNR, CDR2 FQNEAQ (reference sequence). The length of the CDR3 is 15 residues. Trimming pared 1 base from V and 5 bases from J, leaving 12 bases between. CDR3 DNA sequence: TGTGCCAGCAGCTTAGGCGATTGGGGAGACAATGAGCAGTTCTTC. This encodes CASSLGDWGDNEQFF. Full variable domain (outside the CDR3, taken from reference TRBV7-9 and TRBJ2-1): DTGVSQNPRHKITKRGQNVTFRCDPISEHNRLYWYRQTLGQGPEFLTYFQNEAQLEKSRLLSDRFSAERPKGSFSTLEIQRTEQGDSAMYLCASSLGDWGDNEQFFGPGTRLTVL.

The chain couples TRBV5-1 to TRBJ2-5, with D possibly called TRBD1 or TRBD2 (6 bases each). The J call may be in error: the DNA end matches TRBJ2-7 better. Germline-derived CDR1 and CDR2 are SGHRS and YFSETQ. This CDR3 comprises 15 residues. DNA of the CDR3: TGCGCCAGCAGCTTTTCTTGGGGGGCTGACTACGAGCAGTACTTC. This gives the protein CASSFSWGADYEQYF.

The J gene is TRBJ1-3, the V gene TRBV2, with 9 bases identical to TRBD1. Germline V gene sequence: CDR1 SNHLY, CDR2 FYNNEI. The junction had 4 bases not matched to a gene; V was cut back by 5 bases and J by 2 bases. CDR3 size: 15 residues. The CDR3 nucleotides are TGTGCCAGCAGTACACAGGGGGCGCCTGGAAACACCATATATTTT. Residues: CASSTQGAPGNTIYF.

The chain combines TRBV5-1 with TRBJ2-5; D not certain. The CDR3 sequence is 14 residues long. The germline V gene has CDR1 SGHRS and CDR2 YFSETQ. Trimming removed 4 bases at V and 5 bases at J, with 15 bases between. The CDR3 nucleotides read TGCGCCAGCAGCCTCACTAACGGAGCCGAGACCCAGTACTTC. Amino acids: CASSLTNGAETQYF.

The V and J genes are TRBV10-3 and TRBJ1-1, with unresolved D. The CDR3 extends over 13 amino acids. The V end lost 3 bases, the J end lost 0 bases, and 5 bases lay between the germline ends. Germline-derived CDR1 and CDR2 are ENHRY and SYGVKD. Here the CDR3 reads CAISDSLNTEAFF. CDR3 coding DNA: TGTGCCATCAGTGACAGTTTGAACACTGAAGCTTTCTTT.